The 15 T cell receptor beta chains presented below share a single source sample, sequenced in a study of breast tumors, draining lymph nodes, adjacent tissues. The lymph nodes were axillary draining lymph nodes from breast cancer patients. A single record per CDR3 protein comes from TCRdb applying MiXCR to the multiplex PCR reads. The table lists about 180,000 distinct CDR3 sequences, 25% to 40% of them singletons. The sequenced sample was axillary lymph node tissue. The receptors here all came from a female donor with breast cancer. Some clones in this sample may be carry-over from other donors' samples.

This clonotype was observed many times. CDR3 nucleotide sequence: TGTGCCAGCAGCCCTACAGGGGGCGGGGCTGGCGGCTACACCTTC. Its translation is CASSPTGGGAGGYTF. The gene calls are TRBV7-9 and TRBJ1-2, with 9 positions matching TRBD1. Losses at the gene ends were 5 bases for V and 8 bases for J; bases not matched to a gene: 12. The germline CDR1 and CDR2 sequences are SEHNR and FQNEAQ (reference sequence). The CDR3 runs to 15 residues.

In this sample, this clonotype turned up a few times. A much larger clone differs by one base, so this may be a read error. The chain has TRBV4-2 and TRBJ2-3; D call uncertain. Germline assignment: CDR1 LGHNA and CDR2 YNFKEQ. The CDR3 covers 16 residues. CDR3 sequence: CACSQMTDGRTDTQYF. The CDR3 DNA reads as TGTGCCTGCAGCCAAATGACGGACGGACGCACAGATACGCAGTATTTT.

Points on this clonotype: The final CDR3 position lacks the conserved phenylalanine or tryptophan, pointing to a likely read error. The chain combines TRBV20-1 with TRBJ2-7, with unresolved D. V lost 6 bases and J lost 1, with 16 bases in between. Germline CDR1 reads DFQATT; CDR2 reads SNEGSKA (reference sequence). The CDR3 sequence is 14 residues long. The CDR3 nucleotides read TGCAGTGCAATAGGGCATCTGAGGTCCTACGAGCAGTACCTC. This sequence encodes CSAIGHLRSYEQYL.

About this clonotype itself: It may be a read error: a sequence one base away is much more abundant. The V call is TRBV5-6, the J call TRBJ1-3; no definite D call. CDR1 is SGHDT, CDR2 YYEEEE, per germline. V lost 2 bases and J 4 bases, leaving 16 bases between the germline ends. There are 16 residues in the CDR3. The CDR3 here is CASSFLGASGGNTIYF. In DNA, the CDR3 is TGTGCCAGCAGCTTCCTCGGTGCGTCGGGGGGAAACACCATATATTTT.

In the case of this clonotype: A read error may be the cause here, since a much bigger clone is one base away. V is TRBV6-5 and J is TRBJ2-2; 9 bases align to TRBD2. Germline lookup yields CDR1 MNHEY and CDR2 SVGAGI. Unmatched junction bases numbered 9, after V lost 5 bases and J lost 8 bases. CDR3 size: 15 residues. CDR3 amino acids: CASSNFGGGAGELFF. CDR3 sequence (DNA): TGTGCCAGCAGTAACTTCGGCGGGGGGGCTGGGGAGCTGTTTTTT.

This clonotype was observed many times. The V gene is TRBV25-1, the J gene TRBJ1-6, with D possibly being TRBD1 (6 bases). V shed 5 bases and J shed 7 bases, with 12 bases lying between them. This CDR3 comprises 14 residues. Germline values: CDR1 MGHDK, CDR2 SYGVNS. DNA of the CDR3: TGTGCCAGCAGTACCGGGACACGAAATTCACCCCTCCACTTT. Amino acid sequence: CASSTGTRNSPLHF.

This clonotype was recorded at least ten times. V and J are TRBV5-6 and TRBJ2-7; D might be TRBD1 (5 bases). Trimming cost V 1 base and J 5 bases, with 10 bases left between them. Germline V CDR1 and CDR2: SGHDT, YYEEEE. The length of the CDR3 is 13 residues. DNA for the CDR3: TGTGCCAGCAGCTTGTCAGGGTACCACGAGCAGTACTTC. It is translated as CASSLSGYHEQYF.

The chain employs TRBV20-1 and TRBJ1-6, with 7 positions matching TRBD1. Germline V gene sequence: CDR1 DFQATT, CDR2 SNEGSKA (reference sequence). The V and J ends lost 2 bases and 9 bases, in that order; junction bases with no gene match: 10. The CDR3 totals 15 residues. CDR3 amino acids: CSARRTGADTSPLHF. The CDR3 region has the DNA TGCAGTGCTAGACGAACAGGGGCCGATACTTCACCCCTCCACTTT.

The chain uses TRBV28 and TRBJ1-1; no firm D call. Deletions cut 2 bases from V and 1 base from J, with 11 bases between. From germline, CDR1 is MDHEN and CDR2 SYDVKM. The CDR3 extends over 15 amino acids. Here the CDR3 reads CASSLRQPQNTEAFF. Here the CDR3 DNA reads TGTGCCAGCAGTTTACGGCAGCCGCAGAACACTGAAGCTTTCTTT. Filled out from reference TRBV28 and TRBJ1-1, the complete variable domain reads DVKVTQSSRYLVKRTGEKVFLECVQDMDHENMFWYRQDPGLGLRLIYFSYDVKMKEKGDIPEGYSVSREKKERFSLILESASTNQTSMYLCASSLRQPQNTEAFFGQGTRLTVV.

This chain connects TRBV2 to TRBJ2-5, with TRBD2 matching 8 bases. Per germline, CDR1 SNHLY and CDR2 FYNNEI. The CDR3 totals 14 residues. The CDR3 is CASRDSGTQETQYF. CDR3 DNA: TGTGCTAGTCGAGATAGCGGGACCCAAGAGACCCAGTACTTC.

The chain combines TRBV20-1 with TRBJ2-4, with a weak D call TRBD2 (6 bases). The CDR3 is made up of 15 amino acids. Trimming cost V 2 bases and J 0 bases, with 11 bases left between them. From germline, CDR1 is DFQATT and CDR2 SNEGSKA (reference sequence). This CDR3 is CSARNPAGAKNIQYF. DNA for the CDR3: TGCAGTGCTAGAAATCCAGCGGGAGCCAAAAACATTCAGTACTTC.

This clonotype was observed at least ten times. This may arise from a read error, as a much more abundant clone is one base away. This chain links TRBV20-1 with TRBJ1-3; no clear D. Per the germline V gene, CDR1 is DFQATT and CDR2 is SNEGSKA (reference sequence). The CDR3 extends over 12 amino acids. The CDR3 DNA reads as TGCAGTGCTAGCGCCCGAGGGAACACCACATATTTT. This translates into CSASARGNTTYF.

This clonotype appeared a single time. Without the conserved terminal phenylalanine or tryptophan, this CDR3 likely stems from a read error. J is TRBJ2-3 and V is TRBV10-3, with 14 bases lining up with TRBD2. CDR3 length: 19 residues. Germline assignment: CDR1 ENHRY and CDR2 SYGVKD. CDR3 bases: TGTGCCAGCAGTGAAAACCCCAGACTAGCGGGGGGGCTCGCAGATACGCAGTATCTT. This codes for CASSENPRLAGGLADTQYL.

This clonotype was counted only a few times. Since a much larger clone is just one base distant, this may be a read error. The chain is built from TRBV5-5 and TRBJ1-2, with D maybe TRBD1 (5 bases). This CDR3 comprises 14 residues. Between the trimmed V and J ends, which lost 2 bases and 4 bases, there was a span of 12 bases. The germline V gene has CDR1 SGHKS and CDR2 YYEKEE (reference sequence). The CDR3 region has the DNA TGTGCCAGCAGCTTTTGGCACACAGGCTATGGCTACACCTTC. This codes for CASSFWHTGYGYTF.

Points on this clonotype: This may arise from a read error, as a much more abundant clone is one base away. The V call is TRBV20-1, the J call TRBJ2-1; TRBD1 aligns across 9 bases. This CDR3 region has 17 residues. Trimming cost V 0 bases and J 0 bases; bases outside gene matches: 6. The V gene's germline CDR1 is DFQATT and CDR2 SNEGSKA (reference sequence). CDR3 in amino acids: CSARDRWDRASYNEQFF. The CDR3 coding sequence is TGCAGTGCTAGAGATCGGTGGGACAGGGCCTCCTACAATGAGCAGTTCTTC.